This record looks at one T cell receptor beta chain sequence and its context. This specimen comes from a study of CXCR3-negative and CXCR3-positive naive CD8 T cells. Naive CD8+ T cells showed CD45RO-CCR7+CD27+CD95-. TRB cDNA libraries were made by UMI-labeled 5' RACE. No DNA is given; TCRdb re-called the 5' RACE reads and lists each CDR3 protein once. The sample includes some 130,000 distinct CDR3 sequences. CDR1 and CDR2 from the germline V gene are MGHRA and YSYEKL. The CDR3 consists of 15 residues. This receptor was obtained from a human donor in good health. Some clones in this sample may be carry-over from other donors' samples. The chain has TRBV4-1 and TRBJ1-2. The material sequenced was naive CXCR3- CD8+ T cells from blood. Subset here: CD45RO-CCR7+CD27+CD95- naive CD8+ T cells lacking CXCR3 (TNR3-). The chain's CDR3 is CASSQGERTNYGYTF.